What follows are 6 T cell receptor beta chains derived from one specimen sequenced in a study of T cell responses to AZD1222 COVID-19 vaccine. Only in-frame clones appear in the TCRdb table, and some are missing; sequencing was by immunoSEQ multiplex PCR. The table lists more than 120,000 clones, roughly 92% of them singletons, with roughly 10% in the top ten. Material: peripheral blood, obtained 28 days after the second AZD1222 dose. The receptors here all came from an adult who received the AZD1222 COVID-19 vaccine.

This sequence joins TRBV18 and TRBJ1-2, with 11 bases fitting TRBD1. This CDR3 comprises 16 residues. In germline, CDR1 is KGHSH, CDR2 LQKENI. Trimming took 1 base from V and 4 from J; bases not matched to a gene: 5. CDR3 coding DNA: TGTGCCAGCTCACCACGGACAGGGGGCGAAGGCTATGGCTACACCTTC. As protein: CASSPRTGGEGYGYTF.

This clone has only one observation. The CDR3 spells CASSHRGRGYTF. The CDR3 region has the DNA TGTGCCAGCAGCCATCGAGGGCGAGGCTACACCTTC. The chain couples TRBV3-1 (or the pseudogene TRBV3-2) to TRBJ1-2, with D unclear. This CDR3 contains 12 residues. Trimming removed 3 bases from V and 8 bases from J, with 10 bases in between. The germline V gene has CDR1 LGHDT and CDR2 YNNKEL (reference sequence).

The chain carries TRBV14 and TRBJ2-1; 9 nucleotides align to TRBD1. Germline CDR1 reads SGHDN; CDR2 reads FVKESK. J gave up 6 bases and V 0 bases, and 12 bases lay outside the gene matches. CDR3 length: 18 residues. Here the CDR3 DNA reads TGTGCCAGCAGCCAAGATCTTCCGGGACAGGGAGTTGGCAATGAGCAGTTCTTC. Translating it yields CASSQDLPGQGVGNEQFF.

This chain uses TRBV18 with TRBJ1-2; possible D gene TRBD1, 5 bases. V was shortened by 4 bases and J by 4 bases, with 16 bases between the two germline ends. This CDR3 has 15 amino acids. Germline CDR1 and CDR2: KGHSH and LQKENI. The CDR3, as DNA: TGTGCCAGCTCACGCGAGTCCGAGGGGCCCTATGGCTACACCTTC. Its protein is CASSRESEGPYGYTF.

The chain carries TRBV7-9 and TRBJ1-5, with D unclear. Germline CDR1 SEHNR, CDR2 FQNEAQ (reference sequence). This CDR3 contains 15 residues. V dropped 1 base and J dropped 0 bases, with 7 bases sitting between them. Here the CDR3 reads CASSLDSYSNQPQHF. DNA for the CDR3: TGTGCCAGCAGCTTAGACAGTTATAGCAATCAGCCCCAGCATTTT.

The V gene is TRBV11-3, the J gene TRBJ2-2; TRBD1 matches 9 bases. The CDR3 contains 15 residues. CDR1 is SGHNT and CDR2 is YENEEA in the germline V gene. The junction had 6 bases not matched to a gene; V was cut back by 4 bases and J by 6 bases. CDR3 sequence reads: CASSSRDRAPGELFF. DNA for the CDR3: TGTGCCAGCAGCTCCCGGGACAGGGCCCCCGGGGAGCTGTTTTTT.